Presented here are 7 T cell receptor beta chains from one specimen sequenced in a study of shared clonotypes between healthy human individuals. Sequencing was performed with immunoSEQ multiplex PCR; in TCRdb, only in-frame clones are kept and a portion is missing. The sample yields around 980,000 clones, around 78% seen once. Sequenced sample: memory CD4+ T cells from PBMCs. Indicated subset: CD45RA-negative fraction. The origin of the receptors is a man aged 18 to 35 in good health. Some clones in this sample may be carry-over from other donors' samples.

The rearrangement joins TRBV7-9 to TRBJ1-3; D ambiguous. V gave up 3 bases and J gave up 7 bases, with 7 bases separating them. Germline lookup yields CDR1 SEHNR and CDR2 FQNEAQ (reference sequence). There are 12 residues in the CDR3. CDR3 sequence reads: CASSFKVNTIYF. As DNA, the CDR3 is TGTGCCAGCAGCTTTAAGGTTAACACCATATATTTT.

In the case of this clone: This specimen includes other DNA sequences encoding the same CDR3. The chain carries TRBV5-1 and TRBJ2-7, with D hard to call. The CDR3 consists of 14 residues. Looked up from germline, CDR1 is SGHRS and CDR2 is YFSETQ. V gave up 2 bases and J gave up 0 bases, with 9 bases separating them. For the CDR3, the DNA is TGCGCCAGCAGCTTCGGCCCGAGCTCCTACGAGCAGTACTTC. It translates to CASSFGPSSYEQYF.

This chain uses TRBV7-8 with TRBJ1-2, with 7 positions matching TRBD1. Unmatched junction bases numbered 6, after V lost 6 bases and J lost 5 bases. CDR3 size: 13 residues. Germline V gene data show CDR1 as SGHVS and CDR2 as FQNEAQ. The CDR3 is CASSPDRRYGYTF. The CDR3 DNA reads TGTGCCAGCAGTCCGGACAGGCGATATGGCTACACCTTC.

V gene TRBV5-1 combines with J gene TRBJ2-3; TRBD2 matches at 7 bases. V dropped 0 bases and J dropped 3; count of bases not matched to a gene: 7. Germline CDR1 and CDR2: SGHRS and YFSETQ. The CDR3 runs to 16 residues. For the CDR3, the DNA is TGCGCCAGCAGCTTGGATAGCGGACTAGGTACAGATACGCAGTATTTT. This encodes CASSLDSGLGTDTQYF.

The chain links TRBV6-4 to TRBJ2-3; possible D gene TRBD2, 5 bases. This CDR3 contains 17 residues. Germline V lookup: CDR1 MRHNA, CDR2 SNTAGT. V lost 2 bases and J 7 bases, leaving 22 bases between the germline ends. In nucleotides, the CDR3 is TGTGCCAGCAGTGACCTCGCCGAGCGGTACTTTGCGCATACGCAGTATTTT. This translates into CASSDLAERYFAHTQYF.

Note on this clone: One base away lies a much larger clone, so this may be a sequencing read error. In nucleotides, the CDR3 is TGTGCCAGCAGCTACACCGAGAACACTGAAGCTTTCTTT. The encoded protein is CASSYTENTEAFF. The chain uses TRBV7-7 and TRBJ1-1; no clear D. Germline CDR1 reads SSHAT; CDR2 reads FNYEAQ (reference sequence). The germline V and J ends were trimmed by 4 bases and 1 base, with 7 bases remaining between them. This CDR3 region has 13 residues.

This clone was picked up a small number of times. This rearrangement joins TRBV29-1 to TRBJ2-7; TRBD1 matches at 9 bases. The CDR3 loop spans 14 amino acids. Trimming at V came to 6 bases and at J to 1 base, leaving 7 bases not matched to a gene. The germline CDR1 and CDR2 sequences are SQVTM and ANQGSEA. This chain's CDR3 is CSVGDRAGSYEQYF. The CDR3 nucleotides are TGCAGCGTGGGGGACAGGGCGGGGTCCTACGAGCAGTACTTC.